A selection of T cell receptor beta chains follows, all from one sample in a study of regulatory T cells in long-lasting Graves disease. Using its own MiXCR run on the multiplex PCR reads, TCRdb lists one record per CDR3 protein. The data show some 300,000 distinct CDR3 sequences, with around 23% seen just once and around three fifths held by the top ten. Sequencing used peripheral blood mononuclear cells (PBMCs), obtained when the disease was refractory, from a patient treated with antithyroid drugs. Receptors were obtained from a female donor with Graves disease. Both conserved end residues are part of each CDR3. The D gene is left open where the match is weak. Some rows have no size entry. The others give once, few or many, or a class for an expanded clone.

size	J	V	D	CDR3	DNA
.	TRBJ2-7	TRBV3-1	TRBD2	CASSREGPYEQYF	TGTGCCAGCAGCCGGGAGGGTCCCTACGAGCAGTACTTC
many	TRBJ1-1	TRBV30	TRBD1	CAWSGRGPTEAFF	TGTGCCTGGAGTGGCAGGGGGCCGACAGAAGCTTTCTTT
.	TRBJ1-2	TRBV28	.	CASSFRGGGYTF	TGTGCCAGCAGTTTTCGGGGAGGTGGCTACACCTTC
many	TRBJ1-1	TRBV7-8	.	CASSLDLGGNTEAFF	TGTGCCAGCAGCTTAGATCTGGGCGGGAACACTGAAGCTTTCTTT
.	TRBJ1-2	TRBV20-1	.	CSARFRPGYTF	TGCAGTGCTAGATTCCGGCCCGGCTACACCTTC
.	TRBJ2-2	TRBV9	.	CASSVAAGELFF	TGTGCCAGCAGCGTGGCTGCCGGGGAGCTGTTTTTT
.	TRBJ2-7	TRBV5-4	.	CASSFPGAPYERYF	TGTGCCAGCAGCTTTCCCGGGGCCCCCTACGAGCGGTACTTC
many	TRBJ1-1	TRBV28	TRBD1	CASSSLDRVDEAFF	TGTGCCAGCAGTTCCCTCGACAGGGTAGATGAAGCTTTCTTT
few	TRBJ2-2	TRBV6-9	.	CASSYGLGRLFF	TGTGCCAGCAGTTACGGTTTGGGACGGCTGTTTTTT
many	TRBJ1-5	TRBV19	.	CARDGEFHQPQHF	TGTGCCAGGGACGGTGAGTTTCATCAGCCCCAGCATTTT
many	TRBJ2-7	TRBV27	TRBD2	CASTLKGGLAYEQYF	TGTGCCAGCACCCTAAAGGGGGGACTAGCCTACGAGCAGTACTTC
.	TRBJ1-3	TRBV18	TRBD1	CASSAGTGGISGNTIYF	TGTGCCAGCTCGGCCGGGACAGGGGGCATCTCTGGAAACACCATATATTTT
many	TRBJ1-3	TRBV10-3	.	CAITADRSGNTIYF	TGTGCCATCACCGCGGACCGCTCTGGAAACACCATATATTTT
.	TRBJ2-5	TRBV6-1	.	CASSEGGRREETQYF	TGTGCCAGCAGTGAAGGGGGACGAAGGGAAGAGACCCAGTACTTC
many	TRBJ1-2	TRBV12-3/TRBV12-4	TRBD1	CASSLTGVTTNYGYTF	TGTGCCAGCAGCTTGACAGGGGTAACGACTAACTATGGCTACACCTTC
many	TRBJ2-7	TRBV13	.	CASRKMGKAAYEQYF	TGTGCCAGCAGGAAGATGGGGAAGGCCGCCTACGAGCAGTACTTC
few	TRBJ1-1	TRBV7-2	.	CASSLRQERAFF	TGTGCCAGCAGCTTAAGACAGGAAAGAGCTTTCTTT
few	TRBJ2-2	TRBV12-3/TRBV12-4	.	CASRQTGGYTGELFF	TGTGCCAGCAGGCAAACCGGGGGCTACACCGGGGAGCTGTTTTTT
few	TRBJ2-7	TRBV5-1	TRBD1	CASSYPTGGSYEQYF	TGCGCCAGCAGCTACCCGACAGGGGGCTCCTACGAGCAGTACTTC
.	TRBJ1-1	TRBV4-1	.	CASSQGRLAAMGDTEAFF	TGCGCCAGCAGCCAAGGTCGATTGGCGGCCATGGGGGACACTGAAGCTTTCTTT
.	TRBJ1-5	TRBV10-1	TRBD1	CASSVYRGLQQSAPAF	TGCGCCAGCAGCGTCTACAGGGGCCTTCAGCAATCAGCCCCAGCATTT
many	TRBJ2-1	TRBV20-1	TRBD2	CSARGRTSGRVSYNEQFF	TGCAGTGCTAGGGGTCGTACTAGCGGGAGAGTATCCTACAATGAGCAGTTCTTC
many	TRBJ1-1	TRBV25-1	.	CASSVWVVTEAFF	TGTGCCAGCAGTGTATGGGTTGTCACTGAAGCTTTCTTT
few	TRBJ2-7	TRBV20-1	.	CSARPLSVYEQYF	TGCAGTGCTAGACCCCTGAGTGTATACGAGCAGTACTTC
many	TRBJ1-2	TRBV7-2	TRBD1	CASAWGQPPDGYTF	TGTGCCAGCGCGTGGGGACAGCCCCCTGATGGCTACACCTTC
many	TRBJ1-2	TRBV6-5	.	CASSYSSPGVSYGYTF	TGTGCCAGCAGTTACTCGAGTCCAGGGGTTAGCTATGGCTACACCTTC
many	TRBJ2-6	TRBV6-5	.	CASSYRPGQISGANVLTF	TGTGCCAGCAGTTACCGCCCGGGACAAATCTCTGGGGCCAACGTCCTGACTTTC
many	TRBJ2-5	TRBV7-2	.	CASSFVQGRETQYF	TGTGCCAGCAGCTTTGTCCAGGGGAGGGAGACCCAGTACTTC
many	TRBJ2-7	TRBV7-2	TRBD2	CASSILAGSSYEQYF	TGTGCCAGCAGCATACTAGCGGGATCCTCCTACGAGCAGTACTTC
.	TRBJ2-1	TRBV20-1	TRBD1	CSAREDRDNEQFF	TGCAGTGCTAGGGAGGACAGGGACAATGAGCAGTTCTTC
many	TRBJ2-7	TRBV7-8	.	CASSSGQLPYEQYF	TGTGCCAGCAGCTCCGGACAGCTCCCCTACGAGCAGTACTTC
few	TRBJ2-2	TRBV11-2	.	CASSFDGGDANTGELFF	TGTGCCAGCAGCTTTGATGGGGGTGACGCGAACACCGGGGAGCTGTTTTTT
few	TRBJ2-7	TRBV12-3/TRBV12-4	TRBD2	CASRFRGSGSYEQYF	TGTGCCAGCAGATTTAGGGGTAGCGGGAGTTACGAGCAGTACTTC
.	TRBJ2-3	TRBV14	.	CASSQEGPDTQYF	TGTGCCAGCAGCCAAGAGGGTCCAGATACGCAGTATTTT
.	TRBJ1-1	TRBV4-1	TRBD1	CASSHEQGANTEAFF	TGCGCCAGCAGCCATGAACAGGGGGCTAACACTGAAGCTTTCTTT
few	TRBJ2-2	TRBV20-1	.	CSARAHGAVTGELFF	TGCAGTGCTCGGGCCCACGGGGCGGTAACCGGGGAGCTGTTTTTT
few	TRBJ2-7	TRBV27	.	CASKGPLYEQYF	TGTGCCAGCAAAGGACCTCTCTACGAGCAGTACTTC
few	TRBJ2-3	TRBV11-2	.	CASSLDGRQLDTQYF	TGTGCCAGCAGCTTAGATGGAAGACAGTTAGATACGCAGTATTTT
many	TRBJ1-2	TRBV5-1	TRBD1	CASSLATDRGNYGYTF	TGCGCCAGCAGCTTGGCCACGGACAGGGGGAACTATGGCTACACCTTC
many	TRBJ2-5	TRBV6-5	TRBD2	CASSYSRIAGGGETQYF	TGTGCCAGCAGTTACTCGCGGATTGCGGGGGGCGGCGAGACCCAGTACTTC
.	TRBJ2-4	TRBV20-1	.	CSAREEGPIQYF	TGCAGTGCTAGAGAGGAGGGACCCATTCAGTACTTC
many	TRBJ1-2	TRBV2	.	CASSEAQGYYGYTF	TGTGCCAGCAGTGAAGCGCAAGGGTACTATGGCTACACCTTC
few	TRBJ2-2	TRBV7-2	.	CASSLRGPAENTGELFF	TGTGCCAGCAGCTTACGTGGTCCAGCGGAGAACACCGGGGAGCTGTTTTTT
many	TRBJ2-7	TRBV27	.	CASSLQEGHSYEQYF	TGTGCCAGCAGTTTACAAGAGGGGCACTCCTACGAGCAGTACTTC
many	TRBJ2-2	TRBV30	.	CAWTDKNTGELFF	TGTGCCTGGACGGACAAGAACACCGGGGAGCTGTTTTTT
.	TRBJ2-3	TRBV2	.	CASSDSPLWSRRTDTQYF	TGTGCCAGCAGTGATTCCCCCTTATGGTCAAGGCGGACAGATACGCAGTATTTT
.	TRBJ2-1	TRBV12-3/TRBV12-4	TRBD1	CASSLRTGGYNEQFF	TGTGCCAGCAGTTTGAGGACAGGGGGGTACAATGAGCAGTTCTTC
few	TRBJ2-3	TRBV7-2	TRBD2	CASSPLAGKVDTQYF	TGTGCCAGCAGCCCTCTAGCGGGAAAGGTAGATACGCAGTATTTT
many	TRBJ1-1	TRBV28	.	CASSFSGQQNTEAFF	TGTGCCAGCAGTTTCTCGGGACAACAGAACACTGAAGCTTTCTTT
many	TRBJ2-7	TRBV6-5	TRBD1	CASSYNVYRGQAYEQYF	TGTGCCAGCAGTTATAATGTCTACAGGGGGCAAGCCTACGAGCAGTACTTC
many	TRBJ1-2	TRBV28	.	CASSLSGLDYGYTF	TGTGCCAGCAGTTTGTCGGGGCTAGACTATGGCTACACCTTC
many	TRBJ1-6	TRBV28	.	CASSFEAARNSPLHF	TGTGCCAGCAGCTTTGAGGCGGCCAGAAATTCACCCCTCCACTTT
many	TRBJ2-5	TRBV6-1	TRBD2	CATRLAEKVETQYF	TGTGCCACCAGACTAGCGGAGAAGGTGGAGACCCAGTACTTC